The 19 T cell receptor beta chains listed next were all sequenced from one sample in a study of T cell responses to AZD1222 COVID-19 vaccine. The protocol was immunoSEQ multiplex PCR, while the TCRdb copy is restricted to in-frame clones and leaves out a portion. The table shows about 120,000 clones, with 90% occurring only once. Here the sequenced sample was peripheral blood, taken on day 0 of AZD1222 vaccination. The receptor source for this set is an adult in good health.

This chain joins TRBV27 and TRBJ2-2, with D perhaps assigned TRBD1 or TRBD2 (5 bases each). The CDR3 has 16 residues. The V gene's germline CDR1 is MNHEY and CDR2 SMNVEV (reference sequence). V lost 3 bases to trimming and J lost 0 bases, with 11 bases between them. DNA of the CDR3: TGTGCCAGCAGTTTTGGGACGGAGTCGAACACCGGGGAGCTGTTTTTT. It codes for CASSFGTESNTGELFF.

The chain uses TRBV3-1 (or the pseudogene TRBV3-2) and TRBJ1-6, with 7 bases identical to TRBD1. Germline V gene lookup returns CDR1 LGHDT and CDR2 YNNKEL (reference sequence). The V and J ends lost 3 bases and 8 bases, in that order; junction bases with no gene match: 7. The CDR3 covers 15 residues. CDR3: CASSHRQGLYSPLHF. CDR3 bases: TGTGCCAGCAGCCACAGACAGGGATTATATTCACCCCTCCACTTT.

The V gene is TRBV7-2, the J gene TRBJ1-6; the D gene is possibly TRBD1 (5 bases). V gave up 6 bases and J gave up 7 bases, with 7 bases separating them. The germline gives CDR1 SGHTA, CDR2 FQGNSA. The CDR3 has 12 amino acids. CDR3 in amino acids: CASRRQNSPLHF. CDR3 sequence (DNA): TGTGCCAGCAGACGACAGAATTCACCCCTCCACTTT.

The chain is built from TRBV5-1 and TRBJ1-3; the D gene is possibly TRBD1 (5 bases). Germline-derived CDR1 and CDR2 are SGHRS and YFSETQ. This CDR3 is built from 15 residues. Trimming left V 2 bases short and J 4 bases short, with 13 bases between. CDR3 DNA: TGCGCCAGCAGCTTTTGGGGGGACCCAGGAAACACCATATATTTT. This codes for CASSFWGDPGNTIYF.

This clone was detected once. The genes are TRBV28 and TRBJ1-4; D is possibly TRBD1 (5 bases). V was cut by 6 bases and J by 4 bases, with 15 bases left in between. Germline CDR1 and CDR2: MDHEN and SYDVKM. The CDR3 contains 15 residues. The CDR3 sequence: CASSSGGTVNEKLFF. CDR3 nucleotides: TGTGCCAGCAGCTCTGGTGGGACGGTTAATGAAAAACTGTTTTTT.

V gene TRBV12-3 or TRBV12-4 combines with J gene TRBJ2-5; a possible D gene is TRBD2 (5 bases). The CDR3 has 12 amino acids. V was shortened by 6 bases and J by 4 bases, with 9 bases between the two germline ends. CDR3 sequence reads: CASSRGLETQYF. CDR3 in DNA: TGTGCCAGCAGCCGCGGGTTAGAGACCCAGTACTTC.

V is TRBV7-8 and J is TRBJ2-3; 7 bases map to TRBD1. V lost 1 base, J lost 3 bases, and 10 bases stayed unmatched. The CDR3 consists of 17 residues. The germline V gene has CDR1 SGHVS and CDR2 FQNEAQ. The CDR3 region has the DNA TGTGCCAGCAGCTTAGTGTGGACAGGTAGTGTTACAGATACGCAGTATTTT. It is translated as CASSLVWTGSVTDTQYF.

J is TRBJ1-5 and V is TRBV2; the D gene is possibly TRBD1 (5 bases). Between the trimmed V and J ends, which lost 1 base and 2 bases, there was a span of 12 bases. This CDR3 contains 16 residues. From germline, CDR1 is SNHLY and CDR2 FYNNEI. The chain's CDR3 is CASSEVGGAGNQPQHF. The CDR3 DNA sequence: TGTGCCAGCAGTGAAGTCGGAGGGGCCGGCAATCAGCCCCAGCATTTT.

The chain employs TRBV27 and TRBJ1-2; TRBD1 is a possible D gene (6 bases). The CDR3 length is 15 residues. The germline V gene encodes CDR1 MNHEY and CDR2 SMNVEV (reference sequence). V was cut by 7 bases and J by 8 bases, with 23 bases left in between. DNA of the CDR3: TGTGCCAGCAAGGAGGGGGGGGGCTTTAGTTCCGGCTACACCTTC. Translation gives CASKEGGGFSSGYTF.

This sequence joins TRBV18 and TRBJ2-7, with TRBD2 identical over 12 bases. After removal of 3 bases from V and 6 bases from J, the junction contained 6 bases not matched to a gene. The CDR3 contains 15 residues. Germline assignment: CDR1 KGHSH and CDR2 LQKENI. The CDR3 reads CASSPPTSGRGEQYF. The CDR3 DNA follows: TGTGCCAGCTCACCTCCGACTAGCGGGAGAGGCGAGCAGTACTTC.

This chain uses TRBV6-1 with TRBJ2-7; either TRBD1 or TRBD2 may supply D (7 bases each). V was clipped by 2 bases and J by 5 bases, with 19 bases between them. The germline gives CDR1 MNHNS, CDR2 SASEGT. There are 16 residues in the CDR3. The CDR3 loop is CASSEWGGTAGNEQYF. CDR3 DNA: TGTGCCAGCAGTGAATGGGGAGGGACAGCGGGGAACGAGCAGTACTTC.

This clone was observed a few times. CDR3 in DNA: TGTGCCAGCAGCTTTGGTACAGCTTATGGCTACACCTTC. Its protein product is CASSFGTAYGYTF. The gene calls are TRBV7-9 and TRBJ1-2; no reliable D call. The CDR3 extends over 13 amino acids. The germline V and J ends were trimmed by 3 bases and 5 bases, with 10 bases remaining between them. CDR1 is SEHNR and CDR2 is FQNEAQ in the germline V gene (reference sequence).

The chain links TRBV19 to TRBJ1-5, with a possible D match to TRBD1 (6 bases). The CDR3 is made up of 15 amino acids. From germline, CDR1 is LNHDA and CDR2 SQIVND (reference sequence). V was shortened by 3 bases and J by 1 base, with 10 bases between the two germline ends. The CDR3 reads CASSMKGVSNQPQHF. The CDR3, as DNA: TGTGCCAGTAGTATGAAGGGGGTGAGCAATCAGCCCCAGCATTTT.

V is TRBV6-2 or TRBV6-3 and J is TRBJ2-5; D is perhaps TRBD2 (5 bases). This CDR3 comprises 12 residues. V was pared by 2 bases and J by 5 bases, with 6 bases between. CDR1 is MNHEY and CDR2 is SVGEGT in the germline V gene. For the CDR3, the DNA is TGTGCCAGCAGTTACAGGGAGGAGACCCAGTACTTC. It codes for CASSYREETQYF.

The chain carries TRBV27 and TRBJ1-2; 7 positions agree with TRBD1. V was clipped by 2 bases and J by 3 bases; unmatched bases: 0. CDR3 size: 13 residues. Germline CDR1 MNHEY, CDR2 SMNVEV (reference sequence). CDR3 sequence (DNA): TGTGCCAGCAGTTTACAGGGGGACTATGGCTACACCTTC. It yields the protein CASSLQGDYGYTF.

The chain links TRBV24-1 to TRBJ2-2, with 12 nucleotides matching TRBD1. Germline values: CDR1 KGHDR, CDR2 SFDVKD. This CDR3 is built from 18 residues. V lost 3 bases to trimming and J lost 6 bases; unmatched junction nucleotides: 10. The CDR3 region has the DNA TGTGCCACCAGTGATACTTACCGGGACAGGGGGCCAGCCGGGGAGCTGTTTTTT. Translated: CATSDTYRDRGPAGELFF.

This chain connects TRBV7-6 to TRBJ1-4; D not certain. The V end lost 5 bases, the J end lost 8 bases, and 21 bases lay between the germline ends. Germline CDR1 is SGHVS and CDR2 is FNYEAQ. The length of the CDR3 is 16 residues. The DNA for the CDR3 is TGTGCCAGCAGCCCCCAGGACGGACTCCTTACGGAAAAACTGTTTTTT. Protein: CASSPQDGLLTEKLFF.

The V and J genes are TRBV19 and TRBJ1-5; D not certain. The CDR3 contains 15 residues. Germline lookup yields CDR1 LNHDA and CDR2 SQIVND (reference sequence). The CDR3 coding sequence is TGTGCTGTAGGAGGATCGCAGAGTTACAATCAGCCCCAGCATTTT. It codes for CAVGGSQSYNQPQHF.

This chain uses TRBV3-1 (or the pseudogene TRBV3-2) with TRBJ1-2, with 9 positions matching TRBD1. This CDR3 has 16 residues. Germline CDR1 reads LGHDT; CDR2 reads YNNKEL (reference sequence). V was pared by 4 bases and J by 2 bases, with 8 bases of the junction left unmatched. For the CDR3, the DNA is TGTGCCAGCAGCCCTACCCCAGGACAGGGGAACTATGGCTACACCTTC. Its translation is CASSPTPGQGNYGYTF.